This entry is about one TCR beta chain. This CDR3 contains 14 residues. V gave up 4 bases and J gave up 2 bases, with 6 bases separating them. CDR1 is SNHLY and CDR2 is FYNNEI in the germline V gene. This entry is derived from a study of shared clonotypes between healthy human individuals. The repertoire was sequenced with immunoSEQ multiplex PCR; TCRdb's copy has only in-frame clones and lacks some. The table includes 1.6 million or so clones, 98% to 99% detected once. This receptor was obtained from a man in his thirties or forties in good health. The chain is built from TRBV2 and TRBJ2-6; D not certain. Material: naive CD4+ T cells sorted from blood. Subset indicated: CD45RA+ positively selected. CDR3 bases: TGTGCCAGCAGTGTTGACCCTGGGGCCAACGTCCTGACTTTC. Its translation is CASSVDPGANVLTF. The full variable domain, rest sourced from reference TRBV2 and TRBJ2-6, is EPEVTQTPSHQVTQMGQEVILRCVPISNHLYFYWYRQILGQKVEFLVSFYNNEISEKSEIFDDQFSVERPDGSNFTLKIRSTKLEDSAMYFCASSVDPGANVLTFGAGSRLTVL.